The 24 T cell receptor beta chains given below trace back to one sample, sequenced in a study of blood T cell repertoires in COVID-19. Produced via immunoSEQ multiplex PCR; TCRdb's table is partial and in-frame only. The data show some 75,000 clones, 80% seen once. Sequences were obtained from peripheral blood. Receptors originate from a man aged 50 or older with COVID-19, enrolled during active disease.

This clone was seen only once. The chain combines TRBV2 with TRBJ2-2; unclear D gene. The germline gives CDR1 SNHLY, CDR2 FYNNEI. The CDR3 runs to 12 residues. V gave up 2 bases and J gave up 7 bases, with 5 bases separating them. The CDR3 sequence is CASSERGGELFF. CDR3 DNA sequence: TGTGCCAGCAGTGAAAGAGGCGGGGAGCTGTTTTTT.

The chain is built from TRBV3-1 (or the pseudogene TRBV3-2) and TRBJ2-2; 8 nucleotides match TRBD2. Trimming took 4 bases from V and 2 from J; bases not matched to a gene: 12. Germline loops: CDR1 LGHDT, CDR2 YNNKEL (reference sequence). CDR3 length: 18 amino acids. This chain's CDR3 is CASSRTPPGLANTGELFF. CDR3 DNA: TGTGCCAGCAGCCGCACCCCTCCCGGACTAGCAAACACCGGGGAGCTGTTTTTT.

This clone was counted only a few times. V gene TRBV6-4 combines with J gene TRBJ2-2, with TRBD1 matching over 9 bases. Germline trimming cut 3 bases from V and 6 bases from J; bases unmatched to any gene: 5. The CDR3 length is 15 residues. Germline loops: CDR1 MRHNA, CDR2 SNTAGT. The CDR3 protein is CASSEGQGTPGELFF. DNA of the CDR3: TGTGCCAGCAGTGAGGGACAGGGTACACCCGGGGAGCTGTTTTTT.

This sequence joins TRBV19 and TRBJ2-1, with 10 bases lining up with TRBD2. This CDR3 region has 15 residues. The germline V gene has CDR1 LNHDA and CDR2 SQIVND (reference sequence). Unmatched junction bases numbered 8, after V lost 5 bases and J lost 7 bases. CDR3 region: CASSWRTSGNNEQFF. The DNA of the CDR3 is TGTGCCAGTAGTTGGAGGACTAGCGGTAATAATGAGCAGTTCTTC. Looking up the rest from reference TRBV19 and TRBJ2-1 gives the full variable domain: DGGITQSPKYLFRKEGQNVTLSCEQNLNHDAMYWYRQDPGQGLRLIYYSQIVNDFQKGDIAEGYSVSREKKESFPLTVTSAQKNPTAFYLCASSWRTSGNNEQFFGPGTRLTVL.

This clone was observed once. CDR3 nucleotides: TGTGCCAGCAGCCTCACAGGGGGATTAAGCTCCTACAATGAGCAGTTCTTC. This gives the protein CASSLTGGLSSYNEQFF. V is TRBV27 and J is TRBJ2-1; 8 bases align to TRBD1. Germline trimming cut 6 bases from V and 0 bases from J; bases unmatched to any gene: 10. There are 17 residues in the CDR3. Per the germline V gene, CDR1 is MNHEY and CDR2 is SMNVEV (reference sequence).

The chain recombines TRBV28 with TRBJ1-5; maybe TRBD1 (6 bases). Trimming took off 6 bases at V and 0 bases at J, with 9 bases between the two ends. This CDR3 has 14 residues. CDR1 and CDR2 (germline): MDHEN, SYDVKM. This chain's CDR3 is CASRDSNSNQPQHF. The CDR3 region has the DNA TGTGCCAGCAGGGACAGCAATAGCAATCAGCCCCAGCATTTT.

The chain's CDR3 is CASSLGASARGETQYF. DNA for the CDR3: TGTGCCAGCAGCTTGGGCGCTAGCGCCCGCGGGGAGACCCAGTACTTC. V is TRBV5-6 and J is TRBJ2-5, with D possibly being TRBD2 (6 bases). Germline values: CDR1 SGHDT, CDR2 YYEEEE. The CDR3 is 16 residues long. Trimming took off 0 bases at V and 5 bases at J, with 17 bases between the two ends. The whole variable domain, remainder taken from reference TRBV5-6 and TRBJ2-5, is DAGVTQSPTHLIKTRGQQVTLRCSPKSGHDTVSWYQQALGQGPQFIFQYYEEEERQRGNFPDRFSGHQFPNYSSELNVNALLLGDSALYLCASSLGASARGETQYFGPGTRLLVL.

The chain links TRBV7-3 to TRBJ1-2; TRBD1 agrees at 7 bases. The CDR3 spans 16 residues. Germline trimming cut 0 bases from V and 0 bases from J; bases unmatched to any gene: 4. The germline CDR1 and CDR2 sequences are SGHTA and FQGTGA. The CDR3 loop is CASSLTRDSSNYGYTF. As DNA, the CDR3 is TGTGCCAGCAGCTTAACCCGGGACAGTTCTAACTATGGCTACACCTTC. The full variable domain, completed using reference TRBV7-3 and TRBJ1-2, is GAGVSQTPSNKVTEKGKYVELRCDPISGHTALYWYRQSLGQGPEFLIYFQGTGAADDSGLPNDRFFAVRPEGSVSTLKIQRTERGDSAVYLCASSLTRDSSNYGYTFGSGTRLTVV.

This chain uses TRBV2 with TRBJ2-2; tentatively, D is TRBD1 (6 bases). CDR3 length equals 14 residues. The V gene's germline CDR1 is SNHLY and CDR2 FYNNEI. The V end lost 1 base, the J end lost 5 bases, and 8 bases lay between the germline ends. The CDR3 loop is CASSEERGTGELFF. Written as DNA, the CDR3 is TGTGCCAGCAGTGAAGAGAGGGGGACCGGGGAGCTGTTTTTT.

The V call is TRBV30, the J call TRBJ2-1; TRBD2 aligns across 14 bases. Germline CDR1 is GTSNPN and CDR2 is SVGIG (reference sequence). The CDR3 sequence is 13 residues long. Unmatched junction bases numbered 1, after V lost 3 bases and J lost 9 bases. CDR3 amino acids: CAWRTSGRGEQFF. CDR3 in DNA: TGTGCCTGGAGGACTAGCGGGAGGGGTGAGCAGTTCTTC.

V is TRBV11-3 and J is TRBJ2-7, with 9 positions matching TRBD1. The trim removed 4 bases at V and 3 bases at J, leaving 1 base unmatched. Germline values: CDR1 SGHNT, CDR2 YENEEA. This CDR3 spans 13 amino acids. DNA for the CDR3: TGTGCCAGCAGCTCGGGACAGGGCTACGAGCAGTACTTC. Translated, it gives CASSSGQGYEQYF.

The V call is TRBV5-1, the J call TRBJ2-7; perhaps TRBD2 as D (7 bases). Trimming cost V 0 bases and J 0 bases, with 13 bases left between them. There are 16 residues in the CDR3. Per the germline V gene, CDR1 is SGHRS and CDR2 is YFSETQ. The CDR3 sequence is CASSLVGGGPSYEQYF. As DNA, the CDR3 is TGCGCCAGCAGCTTGGTTGGCGGGGGCCCCTCCTACGAGCAGTACTTC. Full variable domain (rest looked up from reference TRBV5-1 and TRBJ2-7): KAGVTQTPRYLIKTRGQQVTLSCSPISGHRSVSWYQQTPGQGLQFLFEYFSETQRNKGNFPGRFSGRQFSNSRSEMNVSTLELGDSALYLCASSLVGGGPSYEQYFGPGTRLTVT.

The gene calls are TRBV18 and TRBJ1-4; perhaps TRBD1 as D (5 bases). The germline V gene encodes CDR1 KGHSH and CDR2 LQKENI. There are 14 residues in the CDR3. V shed 3 bases and J shed 4 bases, with 9 bases lying between them. The CDR3 DNA sequence: TGTGCCAGCTCACCGGCGCAGGGTAATGAAAAACTGTTTTTT. This translates into CASSPAQGNEKLFF.

The chain uses TRBV6-1 and TRBJ2-7; a possible D gene is TRBD2 (6 bases). CDR3 length equals 16 residues. The V gene lost 1 base and the J gene lost 3 bases, with 16 bases spanning the gap. Germline CDR1 is MNHNS and CDR2 is SASEGT. CDR3 in DNA: TGTGCCAGCAGTGAAGGGGGTGGGGACGGGAGCTACGAGCAGTACTTC. Translated, it gives CASSEGGGDGSYEQYF.

The chain employs TRBV4-3 and TRBJ1-4, with 7 bases identical to TRBD1. The CDR3 contains 15 residues. Germline CDR1 and CDR2: LGHNA and YSLEER. Germline trimming cut 6 bases from V and 8 bases from J; bases unmatched to any gene: 12. Here the CDR3 reads CASSMNRGSVEKLFF. CDR3 sequence (DNA): TGCGCCAGCAGTATGAACAGGGGATCGGTGGAAAAACTGTTTTTT.

The chain links TRBV5-1 to TRBJ2-5, with 8 bases identical to TRBD1. Germline V lookup: CDR1 SGHRS, CDR2 YFSETQ. The CDR3 length is 14 residues. After removal of 1 base from V and 4 bases from J, the junction contained 3 bases not matched to a gene. The CDR3 nucleotides are TGCGCCAGCAGCTTGTTAGGACAGGGAGAGACCCAGTACTTC. Translated: CASSLLGQGETQYF.

The CDR3 reads CASSQFTYTEAFF. CDR3 DNA: TGTGCCAGCAGCCAATTCACATACACTGAAGCTTTCTTT. The chain couples TRBV3-1 (or the pseudogene TRBV3-2) to TRBJ1-1; D call uncertain. The ends were cut back, 2 bases at V and 3 bases at J, with 7 bases in the middle. This CDR3 has 13 amino acids. CDR1 LGHDT and CDR2 YNNKEL come from the germline V gene (reference sequence).

V is TRBV19 and J is TRBJ2-3, with D uncertain. Germline lookup yields CDR1 LNHDA and CDR2 SQIVND (reference sequence). Between the trimmed V and J ends, which lost 4 bases and 1 base, there was a span of 12 bases. The CDR3 runs 15 residues. CDR3 sequence reads: CASSTGSEGTDTQYF. The CDR3, as DNA: TGTGCCAGTAGTACCGGTTCCGAGGGCACAGATACGCAGTATTTT.

The J gene is TRBJ1-3, the V gene TRBV3-1 (or the pseudogene TRBV3-2); 7 bases align to TRBD1. J gave up 2 bases and V 2 bases, and 6 bases lay outside the gene matches. There are 16 residues in the CDR3. Germline loops: CDR1 LGHDT, CDR2 YNNKEL (reference sequence). This CDR3 reads CASSQHPGTAGNTIYF. DNA of the CDR3: TGTGCCAGCAGCCAACATCCCGGGACAGCTGGAAACACCATATATTTT.

The genes are TRBV5-6 and TRBJ1-5; the match to TRBD1 covers 9 bases. In germline, CDR1 is SGHDT, CDR2 YYEEEE. Unmatched junction bases numbered 9, after V lost 2 bases and J lost 3 bases. This CDR3 contains 17 residues. Here the CDR3 reads CASSFLRDRVNNQPQHF. Written as DNA, the CDR3 is TGTGCCAGCAGCTTCCTCCGGGACAGGGTTAACAATCAGCCCCAGCATTTT.

This clone has just a few counts. The chain uses TRBV6-5 and TRBJ2-7; TRBD2 is a possible D gene (6 bases). Trimming removed 5 bases from V and 3 bases from J, with 11 bases in between. Germline V gene data show CDR1 as MNHEY and CDR2 as SVGAGI. This CDR3 spans 13 amino acids. CDR3 sequence: CASSPRSGYEQYF. The CDR3 DNA reads as TGTGCCAGCAGTCCCCGTAGCGGCTACGAGCAGTACTTC.

This sequence joins TRBV28 and TRBJ1-5, with D possibly TRBD1 on 6 matching bases. Germline CDR1 is MDHEN and CDR2 is SYDVKM. This CDR3 is built from 15 residues. Trimming took 7 bases from V and 5 from J, leaving 18 bases between them. This CDR3 reads CASTHSGGAHQPQHF. DNA of the CDR3: TGTGCCAGCACCCATAGTGGGGGGGCGCATCAGCCCCAGCATTTT.

The gene calls are TRBV10-3 and TRBJ2-1, with a weak D call TRBD2 (7 bases). Trimming removed 0 bases from V and 9 bases from J, with 12 bases in between. In germline, CDR1 is ENHRY, CDR2 SYGVKD. There are 14 residues in the CDR3. The CDR3 sequence is CAISESGGAPEQFF. In DNA form, the CDR3 reads TGTGCCATCAGTGAGTCGGGGGGGGCACCTGAGCAGTTCTTC.

V gene TRBV2 combines with J gene TRBJ1-3; D gene unclear. V lost 7 bases to trimming and J lost 10 bases, with 14 bases between them. The CDR3 is 12 amino acids. The germline V gene has CDR1 SNHLY and CDR2 FYNNEI. The CDR3 sequence: CASITVLRTIYF. The CDR3 DNA reads as TGTGCCAGCATAACGGTACTCCGAACCATATATTTT.